Shown below are 18 T cell receptor beta chains from a single sample sequenced in a study of T-cell memory formation after mild COVID-19. TCRdb processed the 5' RACE reads anew with MiXCR; each CDR3 protein has one entry. Among about 290,000 distinct CDR3 sequences, about a sixth were seen once, and the ten largest hold about a fifth. Source material: PBMCs or a T cell subset sorted from them (not recorded which). The receptors come from a man aged 18 to 30 who had mild COVID-19 (a few samples of this study predate the infection). Cell type and time point are not known.

This clonotype was detected a few times. This chain connects TRBV20-1 to TRBJ1-5, with TRBD1 as a possible D gene (5 bases). The V gene's germline CDR1 is DFQATT and CDR2 SNEGSKA (reference sequence). V was pared by 6 bases and J by 2 bases, with 14 bases between. This CDR3 has 14 residues. CDR3 coding DNA: TGCAGTGCCCGGAACCCCAGGGGCAATCAGCCCCAGCATTTT. Protein sequence: CSARNPRGNQPQHF.

The chain joins TRBV20-1 to TRBJ2-2; no clear D gene. The CDR3 is 11 residues long. The ends were cut back, 6 bases at V and 6 bases at J, with 8 bases in the middle. The germline CDR1 and CDR2 sequences are DFQATT and SNEGSKA (reference sequence). The CDR3 loop is CSAHRAGELFF. CDR3 DNA: TGCAGTGCCCACCGGGCCGGGGAGCTGTTTTTT.

This clonotype was counted at least ten times. This chain connects TRBV7-2 to TRBJ1-1; D may be TRBD1 (6 bases). The CDR3 is 15 residues long. Germline values: CDR1 SGHTA, CDR2 FQGNSA. The germline V and J ends were trimmed by 3 bases and 4 bases, with 15 bases remaining between them. The CDR3 DNA reads TGTGCCAGCAGCTTTGAGTATAGGGGGGTCACTGAAGCTTTCTTT. The encoded protein is CASSFEYRGVTEAFF.

V is TRBV6-2 or TRBV6-3 and J is TRBJ2-5, with 9 bases identical to TRBD1. This CDR3 has 16 residues. The junction had 13 bases not matched to a gene; V was cut back by 6 bases and J by 5 bases. In germline, CDR1 is MNHEY, CDR2 SVGEGT. The CDR3 loop is CASRPLGQGNSETQYF. CDR3 sequence (DNA): TGTGCCAGCAGGCCCCTCGGACAGGGGAATTCGGAGACCCAGTACTTC.

On this clonotype: Being one base from a much bigger clone, this may be a read error. V and J are TRBV11-2 and TRBJ2-5; 9 bases line up with TRBD2. Germline CDR1 reads SGHAT; CDR2 reads FQNNGV. V lost 5 bases to trimming and J lost 1 base; unmatched junction nucleotides: 8. The CDR3 has 16 amino acids. CDR3 amino acids: CASSDPGGGAQETQYF. The CDR3 DNA sequence: TGTGCCAGCAGCGATCCGGGCGGGGGGGCCCAAGAGACCCAGTACTTC.

This clonotype occurred a few times. This rearrangement joins TRBV7-2 to TRBJ2-2; TRBD1 is a possible D gene (6 bases). The V and J ends lost 8 bases and 6 bases respectively, with 16 bases between them. The CDR3 loop spans 14 amino acids. Per germline, CDR1 SGHTA and CDR2 FQGNSA. The CDR3 bases are TGTGCCAGCGTGGGGACAATCGGACCCGGGGAGCTGTTTTTT. It codes for CASVGTIGPGELFF.

This clonotype appeared a few times. The chain links TRBV12-3 or TRBV12-4 to TRBJ2-3; 9 nucleotides agree with TRBD2. This CDR3 has 14 residues. The J segment lost 4 bases and the V segment lost 11 bases, leaving 10 bases of the junction unmatched. CDR3 DNA sequence: TGTGCCGGAGCGGGGGGCGGGCCCTCAGATACGCAGTATTTT. It yields the protein CAGAGGGPSDTQYF.

This chain uses TRBV4-2 with TRBJ2-2, with D perhaps TRBD2 (5 bases). Trimming cost V 0 bases and J 7 bases, with 6 bases left between them. CDR3 length equals 13 residues. Germline V gene lookup returns CDR1 LGHNA and CDR2 YNFKEQ. DNA of the CDR3: TGTGCCAGCAGCCAAGAGAGGGTCGGGGAGCTGTTTTTT. This sequence encodes CASSQERVGELFF.

The CDR3 DNA is TGTGCCAGCAGTCCCCGGGACAGGGGGTTTCAGCCCCAGCATTTT. It is translated as CASSPRDRGFQPQHF. The chain recombines TRBV6-5 with TRBJ1-5; 11 bases agree with TRBD1. V lost 5 bases to trimming and J lost 6 bases; unmatched junction nucleotides: 6. Germline-derived CDR1 and CDR2 are MNHEY and SVGAGI. This CDR3 spans 15 amino acids.

This chain connects TRBV7-9 to TRBJ2-1; the D is unclear. Trimming shortened V by 0 bases and J by 5 bases, and 11 bases separated the two germline ends. The CDR3 extends over 15 amino acids. CDR1 is SEHNR and CDR2 is FQNEAQ in the germline V gene (reference sequence). This chain's CDR3 is CASSLARRHHNEQFF. Written as DNA, the CDR3 is TGTGCCAGCAGCTTAGCGCGCCGACACCACAATGAGCAGTTCTTC.

In its sample, this clonotype was seen many times. The chain employs TRBV7-6 and TRBJ2-5; D gene ambiguous. The CDR3 has 11 amino acids. Germline-derived CDR1 and CDR2 are SGHVS and FNYEAQ. V was pared by 3 bases and J by 3 bases, with 2 bases between. CDR3 bases: TGTGCCAGCAGCTTTAAAGAGACCCAGTACTTC. It codes for CASSFKETQYF.

This clonotype was seen at least ten times. The CDR3 reads CASSLARGTETQYF. The CDR3 DNA is TGTGCCAGCAGCTTGGCGCGGGGGACGGAGACCCAGTACTTC. The chain uses TRBV5-5 and TRBJ2-5, with TRBD2 matching 7 bases. The V gene end was trimmed by 0 bases and the J gene end by 5 bases; junction bases not matched to a gene: 4. There are 14 residues in the CDR3. Germline V gene data show CDR1 as SGHKS and CDR2 as YYEKEE (reference sequence).

The chain carries TRBV19 and TRBJ2-3; TRBD2 matches at 8 bases. V shed 6 bases, J shed 5 bases, and the junction held 10 bases outside the gene matches. Germline CDR1 and CDR2: LNHDA and SQIVND (reference sequence). This CDR3 is built from 15 residues. The CDR3 here is CASRDPGGGKDTQYF. The CDR3 DNA sequence: TGTGCCAGTAGGGATCCGGGAGGGGGAAAAGATACGCAGTATTTT.

This clonotype was recorded at least ten times. The chain carries TRBV7-8 and TRBJ2-3; a weak D match, TRBD2 (5 bases). CDR1 and CDR2 (germline): SGHVS, FQNEAQ. The CDR3 has 15 residues. Deletions cut 4 bases from V and 2 bases from J, with 13 bases between. The CDR3 sequence is CASSSSTGYTDTQYF. CDR3 bases: TGTGCCAGCAGCTCTAGTACGGGGTACACAGATACGCAGTATTTT. Combining the CDR3 with reference TRBV7-8 and TRBJ2-3 gives the whole variable domain GAGVSQSPRYKVAKRGQDVALRCDPISGHVSLFWYQQALGQGPEFLTYFQNEAQLDKSGLPSDRFFAERPEGSVSTLKIQRTQQEDSAVYLCASSSSTGYTDTQYFGPGTRLTVL.

The chain joins TRBV7-6 to TRBJ2-7; 7 nucleotides agree with TRBD1. Germline loops: CDR1 SGHVS, CDR2 FNYEAQ. The length of the CDR3 is 14 residues. The junction had 7 bases not matched to a gene; V was cut back by 3 bases and J by 5 bases. Here the CDR3 DNA reads TGTGCCAGCAGCTTTCTGACAGGGTTCCACGAGCAGTACTTC. Translated: CASSFLTGFHEQYF.

The sample holds a few counts of this clonotype. The chain is built from TRBV12-3 or TRBV12-4 and TRBJ2-3, with D uncertain. This CDR3 comprises 14 residues. V lost 6 bases and J 2 bases, leaving 12 bases between the germline ends. CDR3 bases: TGTGCCAGCAGCCGAGTCCCCATCACAGATACGCAGTATTTT. It is translated as CASSRVPITDTQYF.

The chain employs TRBV28 and TRBJ1-4; 10 bases align to TRBD1. Germline lookup yields CDR1 MDHEN and CDR2 SYDVKM. J lost 3 bases, V lost 4 bases, and 8 bases had no gene match. The CDR3 extends over 17 amino acids. The CDR3 loop is CASSSGQGVGSNEKLFF. The CDR3 DNA reads TGTGCCAGCAGTTCCGGACAGGGGGTCGGATCTAATGAAAAACTGTTTTTT.

The chain carries TRBV20-1 and TRBJ2-3; 11 bases match TRBD2. Germline CDR1 is DFQATT and CDR2 is SNEGSKA (reference sequence). This CDR3 has 17 residues. With 0 bases clipped from V and 2 bases from J, the junction kept 7 bases outside the gene matches. The CDR3 DNA reads as TGCAGTGCTAGAGATCAATTAGCGGGGGGGTCCACAGATACGCAGTATTTT. It specifies CSARDQLAGGSTDTQYF.